This TCR beta chain was recovered during a study of blood T cells in healthy people across ages. Study conclusions and caveats: The study regarded diversity estimates from one million T cells as underestimates.

A second PCR of roughly 7 to 11 cycles used a sample-barcoded 5' primer and a J-beta primer mix. All cDNA molecules were each tagged by a template-switch adaptor with 12 random nucleotides. Using its own MiXCR run on the 5' RACE reads, TCRdb lists one record per CDR3 protein. The repertoire holds fewer than 800,000 distinct CDR3 sequences, more than 40% seen once, with around a third in the top ten. The sample, 9 to 10 milliliters of peripheral blood, was drawn from each donor. The extraction recovered at least 5.5 micrograms of total RNA per sample. This CDR3 region has 20 residues. About this clonotype: As yet, its antigen is unknown. The junction and the germline gene differ at one end; a read error may be behind it.

This rearrangement joins TRBV12-3 or TRBV12-4 to TRBJ2-4, with D possibly called TRBD1 or TRBD2 (6 bases each). The TCR was taken from a woman aged 60-75 years in good health. What was sequenced was blood. The CDR3 region has the DNA TGTGCCAGCAGGGAGGGGACTCCTACCCTGGGGGCAATAGCCAGAAACATTCAGTACTTC. It codes for CASREGTPTLGAIARNIQYF.